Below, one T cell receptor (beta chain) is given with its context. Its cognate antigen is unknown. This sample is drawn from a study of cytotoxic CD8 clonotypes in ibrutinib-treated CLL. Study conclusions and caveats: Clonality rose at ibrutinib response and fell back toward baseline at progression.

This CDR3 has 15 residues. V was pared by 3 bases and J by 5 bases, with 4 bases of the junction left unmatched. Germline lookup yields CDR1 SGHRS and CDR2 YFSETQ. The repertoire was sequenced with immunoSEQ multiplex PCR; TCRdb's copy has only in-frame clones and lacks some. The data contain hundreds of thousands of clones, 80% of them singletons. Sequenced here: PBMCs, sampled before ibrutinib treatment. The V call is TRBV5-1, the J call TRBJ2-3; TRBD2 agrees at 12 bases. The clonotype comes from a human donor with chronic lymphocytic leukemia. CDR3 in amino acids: CASSSTSGSGDTQYF. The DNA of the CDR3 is TGCGCCAGCAGCTCGACTAGCGGGAGTGGAGATACGCAGTATTTT.